What follows describes a single T cell receptor beta chain. The specificity of this receptor is unknown. No clone much larger than this one lies a single base away; base qualities are absent. In the prospective study, participants were roughly 18 to 90 years old, resided in under 30 geographic areas of the United States, and were enrolled through a virtual design. Cohort assignment in the prospective study relied on participant-reported clinical history from a screening survey and a study questionnaire. For ImmuneRACE Cohort 3, a participant was defined as recovered based on two consecutive negative NP/OP PCR tests, clearance by a healthcare professional, or resolution of symptoms. Mobile phlebotomists in the prospective study collected whole blood, serum and a nasopharyngeal or oropharyngeal swab from every participant. Participants in the prospective study had the option to provide additional blood draws and questionnaires over an approximately two-month period. Prospective study blood samples were shipped either frozen or at room temperature before DNA extraction.

TCRbeta CDR3 regions were amplified from genomic DNA using the immunoSEQ Assay, a bias-controlled multiplex PCR. The published analysis was carried out like this. Within the assay, amplification of reference gene primers was used to estimate how many nucleated cells each sample contained. To quantify the absolute abundance of each unique TCRbeta CDR3 rearrangement, sequence reads were collapsed and filtered. For each sample, productive Simpson clonality was calculated as the square root of Simpson's diversity index over productive rearrangements. Imported from immuneACCESS, the table was reduced by TCRdb to in-frame sequences with V and J called. These copies leave out some clones; in studies compared against another copy, an unresolved V gene accounts for under half, and the cause of the remainder is not known. Clone size and V and J calls were adopted from that table, with D and trimming inferred from the DNA. The sample contains about 330,000 clones, more than 85% of them found a single time. 0.9% to 1.2% of the sample rests with the top ten.

V is shortened by 7 bases, J by 6 bases, and the region joining them spans 18 bases. The CDR3, cysteine through phenylalanine, is 13 amino acids long. The read is trimmed to its CDR3 DNA, 39 bases read in frame from base 1. Looking up the germline V gene yields CDR1 SQVTM and CDR2 ANQGSEA. These data belong to a study of blood T cell repertoires in COVID-19 (TCRdb year 2020). Background on the whole study: Samples from collaborators originated in the United States, Italy and Spain and spanned both the acute and convalescent phases of COVID-19. The dataset comprised deeply sampled blood TCRbeta repertoires from subjects exposed to, actively infected with, or recovered from COVID-19. Nearly every sample came with metadata listing a de-identified subject ID, COVID-19 status, age in years and sex. HLA class I and class II types, where available, came from metadata supplied by the sample provider rather than from assay-based typing. The repertoires were made available in a free public database intended to serve as a resource for research on the immune response to SARS-CoV-2. Samples were obtained from the ongoing ImmuneRACE study (first 160 participants) and from about 1,300 subjects provided by 6 global collaborators. The material from the prospective study consisted of cDNA or gDNA derived from T cells, B-cell-depleted T cells, or PBMCs.

General findings and caveats noted by the study authors: The amount of clinical and demographic metadata varied by source and participant and was provided uncurated.

This clonotype was obtained from a woman aged 30 to 39 who had recovered from COVID-19. Rearrangement joined TRBV29-1 to TRBJ1-1; tentative D gene TRBD1, with 5 bases matching. Sequencing was carried out using PBMCs or T cells enriched from blood (not recorded which). The nucleotide sequence reads as follows: TGCAGCGGGGGCCTGCTGCGATCGCCTGAAGCTTTCTTT. It codes for CSGGLLRSPEAFF.